The present TCR beta chain was sequenced within a study of cytomegalovirus exposure and HLA in healthy donors (dated by TCRdb to about 2017). For the study in its entirety: According to a later analysis, the approximately 120 validation repertoires were produced on the same platform as the approximately 600 repertoires of the first cohort. The study aimed to test whether signatures of past pathogen exposure could be identified by cataloging public T cell receptors. Along with the approximately 700-subject first cohort, a separate validation cohort of over 90 different subjects was used. To predict cytomegalovirus infection status, the study brought together high-throughput TCR immunosequencing, statistical association of individual TCRs with disease status, and machine learning.

Here V drops 6 bases and J drops 0 bases, and the junction holds 4 bases not matched to any gene. CDR1 and CDR2 are drawn from the germline V gene (reference sequence): MNHNY, SVGAGI. Reading from cysteine to phenylalanine, the CDR3 counts 14 amino acids. The sequence is cut down to CDR3 DNA, 42 bases in frame from base 1. The library relied on the immunoSEQ multiplex PCR assay. Regarding the original processing steps: A statistical classification framework was developed to diagnose cytomegalovirus status using the catalog of TCR beta chain sequences. Entries here come from immuneACCESS through TCRdb and include only in-frame sequences with V and J called. Some clones fail to appear in such tables; in the studies checked, an unresolved V gene covers under half of the shortfall, and the cause of the remainder is unknown. D and trimming come from the DNA, and the V and J calls and clone size come from that table. For this sample the table gives 55,000 to 80,000 clones, of which 85% to 95% were detected only once. 6% to 8.5% of the sample is taken by the ten largest.

Points on this clone: Its specific antigen is unknown. Per-base qualities were not stored, and no clone one base away is much larger.

The research as a whole found: Most TCR sequences were seen in very few donors, while some public TCRs were found in many individuals. Of the cluster scores, 85% to 95% were above 0 in a later analysis, which found that TCRs clustered in the first cohort also tended to co-occur in the 130 or so validation repertoires. In the study, 164 TCR beta chains were listed as associated with cytomegalovirus. All 120 or so repertoires were used to score co-occurrence in the validation cohort in a later analysis, because that analysis had no HLA typing for the cohort. A few of the identified cytomegalovirus-associated TCR beta chains were confirmed in vitro to be specific for cytomegalovirus antigens. The authors suggested that the approach could potentially be generalized to other disease states and immunological phenotypes. The classifier was reported to diagnose cytomegalovirus status with high specificity and sensitivity in both the original cohort and the validation cohort.

Donors formed part of the validation cohort, which comprised 120 or so subjects and was distinct from the first cohort of 690 or so subjects. The chain joins TRBV6-6 to TRBJ1-2, with 7 bases in between that match TRBD1. The receptor was isolated from a woman aged 18 to 35 in good health and CMV-seropositive. Sequencing was done on a sample of PBMCs. The DNA sequence follows: TGTGCCAGCAGGACAGGGAGGCCTAACTATGGCTACACCTTC. The encoded protein is CASRTGRPNYGYTF.